This entry describes one T cell receptor beta chain. There are a few counts of this clone. Its antigen remains unidentified. Per-base qualities were not stored, and no clone one base away is much larger. Receptor libraries were prepared by the immunoSEQ multiplex PCR assay. A mixture of 60 forward primers for TCR Vbeta segments and 13 reverse primers for TCR Jbeta segments was used in the multiplex PCR. The CDR3 region of rearranged TCR beta genes was amplified from genomic DNA with a multiplex PCR assay. The Illumina HiSeq System was used to sequence the amplified TCR beta libraries as 87-base-pair reads. The original pipeline was this. Across the roughly 600 repertoires, a later analysis counted 78 million or so unique TCR beta chains, approximately 10 million of which were shared by at least two donors. A nearest-neighbor algorithm error-corrected the raw reads and collapsed the reads into unique sequences, merging closely related sequences to remove PCR and sequencing errors. To assign V, D and J gene segments, CDR3 sequences were aligned to IMGT reference sequences. Each retained sequence needed at least a six-nucleotide match to both a V gene segment and a J gene segment. A rearrangement counted as productive if the CDR3 had no stop codons and remained in frame with V and J, and every other rearrangement counted as non-productive. Following IMGT convention, CDR3 was defined as the stretch from the second conserved V-encoded cysteine to the conserved J-encoded phenylalanine. The earlier analysis of some 550 of the donors excluded any sequence lacking an unambiguous match to a single V gene segment. In an earlier analysis of approximately 590 of the donors, V segments were called functional above 56.7% productive rearrangements and were called segregating when the between-donor standard deviation exceeded 5%. A statistical classification framework was built to diagnose cytomegalovirus status from the catalog of TCR beta chain sequences. In a later analysis, V and J genes were assigned by comparing TCR nucleotide sequences against IMGT/GENE-DB human TR gene sequences. In a later analysis, CDR3 sequences and most-parsimonious VDJ recombination scenarios were assigned using the TCRdist pipeline. In a later analysis, each TCR beta chain was defined by its CDR3 amino acid sequence together with its V-gene family, and reads lacking a unique V-gene family were excluded. As a way to deal with suspected cross-contamination and a sequencing artifact, a later analysis dropped under 600 nucleotide sequences that were highly shared and had low generation probability. For each public chain, a later analysis derived a clonal expansion index from normalized ranks of inferred template counts within each repertoire. Generation probabilities in a later analysis came from a VDJ recombination model fitted to out-of-frame rearrangements, and those results were checked against IGoR. A later analysis scored TCR-TCR, TCR-HLA and TCR-CMV co-occurrence with hypergeometric tests, applying a repertoire-size bias correction to TCR pairs. In a later analysis, false discovery rates were estimated by permuting HLA or CMV assignments 20 times. A later analysis grouped co-occurring TCRs with DBSCAN, adding TCRdist sequence similarity when clustering within HLA-allele-positive subsets. Repertoires with fewer than 30,000 or more than 120,000 public chains were left out of co-occurrence clustering, as were a handful of repertoires with anomalous nucleotide sharing. As stored in TCRdb, this immuneACCESS dataset retains in-frame rearrangements with V and J assigned. A fraction of the clones does not appear; measured against another copy, unresolved V genes explain less than half of the discrepancy, and the remainder lacks a known reason. The D gene and trimming were derived from the DNA, and the V and J assignments and clone size from that table. This sample lists about 130,000 clones; 75% to 85% were detected once. About 8.9% of the sample goes to the ten largest clones.

This sample stems from a study of cytomegalovirus exposure and HLA in healthy donors (dated by TCRdb to between 2016 and 2019). With regard to the full study: An earlier analysis of approximately 590 of the donors reported 276 Gb of sequence data and around 110 million unique TCR beta sequences from 150 million to 200 million T cells. About 300 gigabases of sequencing data and around 80 million unique TCR sequences made up an early release that covered approximately 650 HLA-typed donors. Of the roughly 390 genotyped donors, roughly 85% fell in the genetic ancestry cluster associated with self-reported Caucasian donors. The study was designed to test whether signatures of past pathogen exposure could be identified by cataloging public T cell receptors. Using immunosequencing, the study profiled T cell repertoires from about 650 subjects and related those repertoires to cytomegalovirus serostatus. In addition to the first cohort of 650 to 750 subjects, a separate validation cohort of approximately 110 different subjects was used. To predict cytomegalovirus infection status, the study combined high-throughput TCR immunosequencing, statistical association of individual TCRs with disease status, and machine learning. A later analysis re-examined previously published TCR beta repertoires from around 670 donors and added high-resolution HLA genotyping to investigate patterns of TCR occurrence. Rather than drawing on any new phenotypic data, the later analysis identified candidate immune exposures from TCR beta sequences and the way those sequences occurred across donors. In an earlier analysis of more than 550 of the donors, high-throughput TCR beta sequencing was used to judge whether each TCR beta V gene segment behaved as functional or pseudogenic. Donor age, sex, ethnicity and CMV serostatus were compiled alongside the repertoire data. A later genetic analysis took genome-wide SNP genotypes for about three fifths of the roughly 670 donors and used that subset as a discovery cohort. Every repertoire in the discovery cohort had been generated on one and the same sequencing platform. Both class I and class II loci were covered by HLA typing, at four-digit resolution. Typing coverage varied by locus: about 629-640 donors for A, B, C, DRB1 and DQB1; 500 to 550 for DQA1; approximately 610 for DPA1; more than 450 for DPB1. Four or five DR-DQ haplotypes were handled as single units for association and clustering because linkage in the cohort was strong. Among about 400 genotyped donors of the cohort, an average of roughly 230,000 unique TCR beta nucleotide sequences was sequenced per donor, of which about 19% were non-productive.

From its cysteine to its phenylalanine, the CDR3 spans 13 amino acids. Just the 39-base CDR3 DNA is kept, in frame starting at base 1. CDR1 SQVTM and CDR2 ANQGSEA are derived from the germline V gene. V is reduced by 7 bases and J by 3 bases, leaving a spacing of 15 bases between them. Broad study findings and their caveats: V-gene and J-gene trimming of TCR beta chains was associated with a missense DCLRE1C variant in a later genetic analysis, and the association was replicated in an independent cohort. Cytomegalovirus status was reported to be diagnosed by the classifier with high specificity and sensitivity in both the original and validation cohorts. In an earlier analysis of some 500 of the donors, most TCR beta V segments were observed in productive rearrangements about 90% or about 30% of the time, broadly matching IMGT annotations. Some IMGT-functional V segments, including TRBV6-2 and TRBV6-3, could not be told apart with the 87-base-pair reads, so those segments were excluded. The authors suggested that the approach could potentially be generalized to other disease states and immunological phenotypes. In vitro tests confirmed that a few of the cytomegalovirus-associated TCR beta chains recognize cytomegalovirus antigens. For the cohort, immune exposure information was limited to CMV serostatus. In a later analysis, around 15,000 TCR beta sequences were associated with specific HLA alleles at a false discovery rate of 0.05. Correlated functional status among segregating V segments might be attributable to linkage disequilibrium, but an unknown experimental factor could not be ruled out. A later analysis reported that several top co-occurrence clusters appeared linked to parvovirus B19, influenza, CMV and Epstein-Barr virus. A later genetic analysis reported fewer N-insertions in productive TCRs among donors in an Asian-associated ancestry cluster than the approximately 700-donor mean. Compared with equally common non-associated chains, HLA-associated TCR beta chains in a later analysis were more clonally expanded and had lower generation probabilities. A cluster of highly shared sequence variants was judged likely to represent a technical artifact of the sequencing pipeline. While some public TCRs were present in many individuals, most TCR sequences turned up only very rarely across donors. Because HLA typing was missing for some donors at each locus, association tests included only the typed subset. Assigning TCR associations to individual alleles was difficult when HLA alleles, especially DR and DQ, strongly co-occurred. A total of 150 to 200 TCR beta chains were listed by the study as associated with cytomegalovirus. A further reported finding was that TCR beta sequences accurately predicted the HLA-A and HLA-B alleles for most subjects in the first cohort. Fewer than 20 rarely observed V segments, including chromosome 9 orphons, were excluded from the earlier analysis of approximately 500 of the donors because counts were too low. The presence/absence analyses assumed that sequencing depth was roughly uniform across donors, and that assumption may not be true. The cohort was sequenced for TCR beta chains only, and without alpha or paired-chain data the features that could be detected were limited. According to a later analysis, TCR association rates differed among HLA loci, with DRB1 alleles showing the most associated TCRs and HLA-C alleles showing the fewest. A later analysis found that most CMV-associated TCR beta chains appeared HLA-restricted, with HLA associations seemingly driven largely by CMV exposure.

The cohort consisted of 670 or so healthy bone marrow donors. At the time of sampling, every cohort member was nominally healthy, though immune exposures that went unrecorded were likely present. The donor was CMV seropositive and belonged to the group of 250 to 300 seropositive cohort members. Each donor provided a peripheral blood sample, and peripheral blood mononuclear cells were used for TCR beta sequencing. The Qiagen DNeasy Blood Extraction Kit was used to extract genomic DNA from the blood cell samples. The TCR sequence derives from a man aged 25-45 years in good health and CMV-seropositive. The rearranged chain carries TRBV29-1 and TRBJ1-2, and TRBD1 may be the D gene, going by 5 matching bases. Sequenced material: PBMCs. The DNA reads as follows: TGCAGCGCTCGGGCAGGGCAGCACTATGGCTACACCTTC. It codes for CSARAGQHYGYTF.